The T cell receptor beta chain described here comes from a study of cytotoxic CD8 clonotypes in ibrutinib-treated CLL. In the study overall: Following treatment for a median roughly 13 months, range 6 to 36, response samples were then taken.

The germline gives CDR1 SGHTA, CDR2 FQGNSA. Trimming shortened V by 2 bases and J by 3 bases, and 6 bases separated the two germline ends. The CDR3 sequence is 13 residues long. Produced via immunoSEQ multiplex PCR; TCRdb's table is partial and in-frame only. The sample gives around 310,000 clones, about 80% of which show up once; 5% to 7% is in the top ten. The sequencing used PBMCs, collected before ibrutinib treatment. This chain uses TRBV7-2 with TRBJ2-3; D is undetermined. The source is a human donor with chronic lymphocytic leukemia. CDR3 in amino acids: CASSLQVTDTQYF. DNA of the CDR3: TGTGCCAGCAGCTTACAGGTTACAGATACGCAGTATTTT.